This entry describes one T cell receptor beta chain. Its antigen remains unidentified. These data come from a study of T cell responses to AZD1222 COVID-19 vaccine. About the research overall: Analyses pooled second doses at about 4 or about 12 weeks. Study-level findings and limits: Among spike-specific TCRs, nearly half reportedly target unmutated variant regions. Scientists sampled the repertoires only once the peak T cell response had passed.

Repertoires were generated with immunoSEQ multiplex PCR, while TCRdb's copy carries only in-frame clones and drops some. The sample carries about 150,000 clones, more than 75% recorded once. The junction had 4 bases not matched to a gene; V was cut back by 0 bases and J by 5 bases. From germline, CDR1 is MNHNS and CDR2 SASEGT. This CDR3 is 15 amino acids long. The specimen comprised peripheral blood, sampled on day 0 of AZD1222 vaccination. The receptor comes from an adult in good health. This chain links TRBV6-1 with TRBJ2-5; 9 bases match TRBD2. The CDR3 protein is CASSEAAGGMETQYF. CDR3 nucleotides: TGTGCCAGCAGTGAAGCAGCGGGGGGAATGGAGACCCAGTACTTC.